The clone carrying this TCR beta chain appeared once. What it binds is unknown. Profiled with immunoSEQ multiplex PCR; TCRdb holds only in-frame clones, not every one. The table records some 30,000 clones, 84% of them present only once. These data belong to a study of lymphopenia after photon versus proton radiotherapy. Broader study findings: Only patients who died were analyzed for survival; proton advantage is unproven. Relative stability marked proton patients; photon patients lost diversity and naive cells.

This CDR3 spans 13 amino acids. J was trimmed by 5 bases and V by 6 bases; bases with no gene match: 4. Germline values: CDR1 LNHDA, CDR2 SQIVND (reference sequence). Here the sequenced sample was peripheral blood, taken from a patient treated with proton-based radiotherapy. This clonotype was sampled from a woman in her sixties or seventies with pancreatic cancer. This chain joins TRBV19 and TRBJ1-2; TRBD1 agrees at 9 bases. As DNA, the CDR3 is TGTGCCAGTAGCGTCGGACAGGGGTATGGCTACACCTTC. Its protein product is CASSVGQGYGYTF.